The rows below give T cell receptor beta chains drawn from one sample of a study of STAT5B mutations in CD4+ large granular lymphocyte leukemia. TCRdb's copy holds only in-frame clones and misses some; the assay was immunoSEQ multiplex PCR. This sample carries 32,000 or so clones, 70% to 90% of them seen once, and the ten largest clones take 4.4%. The specimen sequenced was CD4+ T cells from blood buffy coats. The source is a human donor in good health. CDR3s include the opening cysteine and the closing phenylalanine or tryptophan. D genes are given only for firm matches. Size is stated for part of the rows, as once, few or many counts, or as a class when the clone is expanded.

D gene	V gene	CDR3 length	clone size	J gene	CDR3 protein	CDR3 DNA
-	TRBV10-2	16	once	TRBJ2-2	CASSDFRSTNTGELFF	TGCGCCAGCAGTGATTTCAGGTCTACGAACACCGGGGAGCTGTTTTTT
-	TRBV30	13	few	TRBJ1-5	CAWSVRDGQPQHF	TGTGCCTGGAGTGTGAGGGATGGTCAGCCCCAGCATTTT
-	TRBV6-6	14	-	TRBJ1-4	CASSRRGDNEKLFF	TGTGCCAGCAGTCGCCGGGGCGATAATGAAAAACTGTTTTTT
-	TRBV29-1	13	-	TRBJ2-1	CSVGGSSYNEQFF	TGCAGCGTTGGAGGGAGCTCCTACAATGAGCAGTTCTTC
-	TRBV27	13	once	TRBJ2-3	CASSTLGADTQYF	TGTGCCAGCAGTACATTGGGAGCAGATACGCAGTATTTT
TRBD1	TRBV20-1	11	-	TRBJ2-5	CSAYRGKTQYF	TGCAGTGCTTACAGGGGAAAGACCCAGTACTTC
TRBD1	TRBV5-1	16	-	TRBJ2-3	CASSLDGQGRTDTQYF	TGCGCCAGCAGCTTGGATGGACAGGGTCGCACAGATACGCAGTATTTT
-	TRBV9	14	-	TRBJ1-3	CASSVGSSGNTIYF	TGTGCCAGCAGCGTAGGGTCATCGGGAAACACCATATATTTT
TRBD2	TRBV7-2	15	-	TRBJ2-1	CASSRLGGRMNEQFF	TGTGCCAGCAGCCGTCTGGGCGGGAGGATGAATGAGCAGTTCTTC
TRBD1	TRBV28	13	once	TRBJ1-1	CASRAGQGAEAFF	TGTGCCAGCAGGGCGGGACAGGGGGCTGAAGCTTTCTTT
-	TRBV27	13	-	TRBJ1-4	CASSLQGDEKLFF	TGTGCCAGCAGTTTACAGGGAGACGAAAAACTGTTTTTT
-	TRBV4-2	18	few	TRBJ1-3	CASSQVYPFGDSGNTIYF	TGTGCCAGCAGCCAAGTCTACCCCTTTGGGGACTCTGGAAACACCATATATTTT
-	TRBV19	11	-	TRBJ2-1	CATSESDEQFF	TGTGCCACCTCTGAATCGGATGAGCAGTTCTTC
TRBD2	TRBV27	18	-	TRBJ2-7	CASNHGEREGRWDYEQYF	TGTGCCAGCAACCACGGGGAGCGGGAGGGTCGGTGGGACTACGAGCAGTACTTC
-	TRBV4-1	15	-	TRBJ1-2	CASSQGGGWRDGYTF	TGCGCCAGCAGCCAAGGTGGAGGGTGGAGAGATGGCTACACCTTC
-	TRBV4-1	16	-	TRBJ1-4	CASSREGDRFNEKLFF	TGCGCCAGCAGCCGAGAGGGAGACAGATTTAATGAAAAACTGTTTTTT
-	TRBV29-1	13	-	TRBJ2-4	CSGFGAGRNIQYF	-
TRBD2	TRBV11-2	17	once	TRBJ2-5	CASSSRLAGAGQETQYF	TGTGCCAGCAGCTCTAGGCTAGCGGGAGCGGGGCAAGAGACCCAGTACTTC
-	TRBV2	12	few	TRBJ2-7	CASREDAGEQYF	TGTGCCAGCAGGGAGGACGCGGGCGAGCAGTACTTC
TRBD2	TRBV10-3	14	-	TRBJ2-1	CAISRGGPRNEQFF	TGTGCCATCAGTCGGGGAGGGCCTAGGAATGAGCAGTTCTTC
-	TRBV10-3	13	-	TRBJ2-7	CAISLTSSYEQYF	TGTGCCATCAGCCTAACTAGCTCCTACGAGCAGTACTTC
TRBD1	TRBV19	15	-	TRBJ1-1	CASTPGQGVKVGAFF	TGTGCCAGTACTCCGGGACAGGGAGTAAAAGTTGGGGCTTTCTTT
TRBD1	TRBV10-1	15	-	TRBJ2-3	CASSELAGGEDTQYF	TGCGCCAGCAGTGAGTTGGCAGGGGGCGAGGATACGCAGTATTTT
-	TRBV28	13	-	TRBJ1-5	CASSQGRGQPQHF	TGTGCCAGCAGTCAGGGTAGGGGTCAGCCCCAGCATTTT
-	TRBV5-1	13	-	TRBJ2-1	CASSLGQYNEQFF	TGCGCCAGCAGCTTGGGACAGTACAATGAGCAGTTCTTC
TRBD1	TRBV4-2	17	-	TRBJ1-1	CASSPTPAPTGSTEAFF	TGTGCCAGCAGCCCCACCCCCGCGCCGACAGGGTCCACTGAAGCTTTCTTT
TRBD2	TRBV6-5	15	once	TRBJ2-7	CASSYSSSGIYEQYF	TGTGCCAGCAGTTACTCTTCCAGCGGGATCTACGAGCAGTACTTC
-	TRBV11-2	15	-	TRBJ1-2	CASSSLWRGSNGYTF	TGTGCCAGCAGCTCCCTTTGGCGGGGATCCAATGGCTACACCTTC